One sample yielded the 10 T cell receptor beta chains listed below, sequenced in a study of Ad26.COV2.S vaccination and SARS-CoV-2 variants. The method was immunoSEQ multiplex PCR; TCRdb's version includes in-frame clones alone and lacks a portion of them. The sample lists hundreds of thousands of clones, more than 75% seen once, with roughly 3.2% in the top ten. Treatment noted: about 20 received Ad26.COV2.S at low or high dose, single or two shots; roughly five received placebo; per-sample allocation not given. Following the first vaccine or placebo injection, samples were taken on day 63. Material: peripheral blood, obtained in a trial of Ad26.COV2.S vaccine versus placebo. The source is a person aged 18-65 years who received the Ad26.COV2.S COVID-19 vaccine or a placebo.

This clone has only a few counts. DNA of the CDR3: TGCGCCAGCAGCCAATTCCGGGCAACCTACGAGCAGTACTTC. It specifies CASSQFRATYEQYF. This chain connects TRBV4-1 to TRBJ2-7; D uncertain. This CDR3 contains 14 residues. Germline lookup yields CDR1 MGHRA and CDR2 YSYEKL. V lost 2 bases and J 2 bases, leaving 10 bases between the germline ends.

The CDR3 sequence is CASSPGTSVYNEQFF. The CDR3 nucleotides are TGTGCCAGCAGTCCCGGGACTAGCGTCTACAATGAGCAGTTCTTC. The chain couples TRBV25-1 to TRBJ2-1, with TRBD2 matching over 10 bases. Germline V gene sequence: CDR1 MGHDK, CDR2 SYGVNS. Trimming at V came to 5 bases and at J to 3 bases, leaving 4 bases not matched to a gene. The CDR3 has 15 residues.

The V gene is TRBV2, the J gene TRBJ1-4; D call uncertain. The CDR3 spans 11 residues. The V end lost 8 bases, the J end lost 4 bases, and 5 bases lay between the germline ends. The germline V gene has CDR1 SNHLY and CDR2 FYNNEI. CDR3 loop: CASGFNEKLFF. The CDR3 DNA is TGTGCCAGCGGATTTAATGAAAAACTGTTTTTT. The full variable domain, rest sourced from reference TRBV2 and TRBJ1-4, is EPEVTQTPSHQVTQMGQEVILRCVPISNHLYFYWYRQILGQKVEFLVSFYNNEISEKSEIFDDQFSVERPDGSNFTLKIRSTKLEDSAMYFCASGFNEKLFFGSGTQLSVL.

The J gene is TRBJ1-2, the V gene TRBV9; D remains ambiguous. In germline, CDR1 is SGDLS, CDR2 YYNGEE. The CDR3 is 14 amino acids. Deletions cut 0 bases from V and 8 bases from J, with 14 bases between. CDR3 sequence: CASSVGGTTRGYTF. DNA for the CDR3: TGTGCCAGCAGCGTAGGGGGAACGACGCGGGGCTACACCTTC.

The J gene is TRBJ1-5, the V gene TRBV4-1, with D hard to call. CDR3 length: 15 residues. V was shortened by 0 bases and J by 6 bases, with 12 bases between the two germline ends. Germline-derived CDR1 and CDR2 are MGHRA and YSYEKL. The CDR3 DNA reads TGCGCCAGCAGCCAAGATGGCAGCGGGGTTCAGCCCCAGCATTTT. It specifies CASSQDGSGVQPQHF.

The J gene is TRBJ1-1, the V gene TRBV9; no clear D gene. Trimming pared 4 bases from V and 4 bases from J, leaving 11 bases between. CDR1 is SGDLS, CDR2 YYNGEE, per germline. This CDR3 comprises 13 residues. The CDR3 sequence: CASSPLIGTEAFF. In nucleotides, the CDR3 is TGTGCCAGCAGCCCACTTATTGGCACTGAAGCTTTCTTT.

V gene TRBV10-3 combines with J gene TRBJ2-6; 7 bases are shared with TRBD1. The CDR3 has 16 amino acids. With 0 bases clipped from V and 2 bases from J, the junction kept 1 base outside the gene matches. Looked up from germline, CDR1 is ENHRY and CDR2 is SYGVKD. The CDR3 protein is CAISESQGAGANVLTF. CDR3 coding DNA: TGTGCCATCAGTGAGTCTCAGGGGGCTGGGGCCAACGTCCTGACTTTC.

In DNA, the CDR3 is TGTGCCAGCAGCTTGGGGGCGAGCAATCAGCCCCAGCATTTT. Protein product: CASSLGASNQPQHF. The chain uses TRBV5-6 and TRBJ1-5; D call uncertain. The germline gives CDR1 SGHDT, CDR2 YYEEEE. This CDR3 has 14 amino acids. The V end lost 0 bases, the J end lost 1 base, and 5 bases lay between the germline ends.

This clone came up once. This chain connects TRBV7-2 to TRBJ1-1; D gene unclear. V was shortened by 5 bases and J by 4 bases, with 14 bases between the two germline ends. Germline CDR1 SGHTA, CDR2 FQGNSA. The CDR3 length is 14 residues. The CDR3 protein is CASSSRGVGTEAFF. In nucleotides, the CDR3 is TGTGCCAGCAGCAGCCGAGGTGTCGGCACTGAAGCTTTCTTT.

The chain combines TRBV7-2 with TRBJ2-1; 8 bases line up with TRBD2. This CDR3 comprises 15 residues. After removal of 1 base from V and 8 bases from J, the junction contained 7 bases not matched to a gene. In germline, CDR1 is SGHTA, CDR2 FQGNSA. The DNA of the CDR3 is TGTGCCAGCAGCTTAGACGGGGGGGGCCCGGATGAGCAGTTCTTC. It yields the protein CASSLDGGGPDEQFF.